These T cell receptor beta chains were read from a single sample in a study of T cell repertoires in aging, cancer and after chemotherapy. TCRdb independently ran MiXCR on the multiplex PCR reads; one entry per CDR3 protein. The data show about 12,000 distinct CDR3 sequences, under 35% seen once. Sequenced input: blood. These receptors originate from a human donor in good health. The donor label of this sample is uncertain. CDR3s include the opening cysteine and the closing phenylalanine or tryptophan. The D gene is left open where the match is weak. Some rows have no size entry. The others give once, few or many, or a class for an expanded clone.

>TRBJ2-7|TRBD1|TRBV11-2|.
CASSLRRTGFYEQYF
TGTGCCAGCAGCTTACGGCGGACAGGGTTCTACGAGCAGTACTTC
>TRBJ1-2|.|TRBV19|few
CASSPQSDNYGYTF
TGTGCCAGTAGTCCTCAATCGGACAACTATGGCTACACCTTC
>TRBJ1-1|.|TRBV6-5|few
CASSYSGANTEAFF
TGTGCCAGCAGTTACTCGGGGGCTAACACTGAAGCTTTCTTT
>TRBJ2-7|.|TRBV18|few
CASSPGGPNYEQYF
TGTGCCAGCTCACCTGGGGGACCCAACTACGAGCAGTACTTC
>TRBJ1-1|.|TRBV18|few
CASSPDPAGEAFF
TGTGCCAGCTCACCCGACCCTGCCGGGGAAGCTTTCTTT
>TRBJ1-5|.|TRBV6-2/TRBV6-3|few
CASSYMDSWGNQPQHF
TGTGCCAGCAGTTACATGGACAGCTGGGGCAATCAGCCCCAGCATTTT
>TRBJ1-1|.|TRBV24-1|.
CATSDFLGTNTEAFF
TGTGCCACCAGTGATTTCTTAGGGACAAACACTGAAGCTTTCTTT
>TRBJ1-6|.|TRBV7-6|few
CASSRTGNSPLHF
TGTGCCAGCAGCCGGACGGGTAATTCACCCCTCCACTTT
>TRBJ1-2|.|TRBV5-6|few
CASSLVSSALYGYTF
TGTGCCAGCAGCTTAGTTTCCAGCGCGCTCTATGGCTACACCTTC
>TRBJ2-7|TRBD2|TRBV12-3/TRBV12-4|few
CASAGTSGSYEQYF
TGTGCCTCAGCCGGGACTAGCGGCTCCTACGAGCAGTACTTC
>TRBJ1-1|TRBD1|TRBV30|few
CAWSVKLGTEKNRPEAFF
TGTGCCTGGAGTGTAAAGTTGGGGACAGAAAAAAATAGACCTGAAGCTTTCTTT
>TRBJ2-5|.|TRBV12-3/TRBV12-4|.
CASSRAPSPETQYF
TGTGCCAGCAGCCGGGCCCCCTCCCCAGAGACCCAGTACTTC
>TRBJ1-1|.|TRBV27|.
CASSLVGNTEAFF
TGTGCCAGCAGTTTGGTAGGGAACACTGAAGCTTTCTTT
>TRBJ1-3|.|TRBV11-1|.
CASSLTRVGRSPGNTIYF
TGTGCCAGCAGCTTAACGCGGGTGGGGAGATCTCCTGGAAACACCATATATTTT
>TRBJ2-7|.|TRBV19|few
CASSPGTRSTYEQYF
TGTGCCAGTAGTCCCGGGACCCGATCCACCTACGAGCAGTACTTC
>TRBJ2-2|TRBD1|TRBV30|medium-sized
CAWTRQGWWELFF
TGTGCCTGGACAAGACAGGGCTGGTGGGAGCTGTTTTTT
>TRBJ2-1|.|TRBV24-1|.
CATSEAGAPRNEQFF
TGTGCCACCAGTGAGGCAGGGGCGCCACGGAATGAGCAGTTCTTC
>TRBJ2-2|.|TRBV12-3/TRBV12-4|few
CASSFTEHTGELFF
TGTGCCAGCAGTTTTACCGAACACACCGGGGAGCTGTTTTTT